The next 8 T cell receptor beta chains were all read from a single sample in a study of shared clonotypes between healthy human individuals. Here immunoSEQ multiplex PCR was the method, and the copy in TCRdb shows in-frame clones only, minus some. The sample includes 2 million to 2.5 million clones, about 90% seen only once; the top ten take 0.3% to 0.4%. Material: naive CD4+ T cells from PBMCs. As to subset: CD45RA+ positively selected. These TCRs come from a man between 18 and 29 years old in good health. Some clones in this sample may be carry-over from other donors' samples.

The chain links TRBV28 to TRBJ1-1; D not resolved. Germline-derived CDR1 and CDR2 are MDHEN and SYDVKM. V was shortened by 6 bases and J by 3 bases, with 20 bases between the two germline ends. The CDR3 spans 16 residues. Here the CDR3 reads CASSFPNEGWDTEAFF. DNA of the CDR3: TGTGCCAGCAGCTTCCCCAACGAGGGCTGGGACACTGAAGCTTTCTTT.

This sequence joins TRBV7-3 and TRBJ1-3; D is undetermined. The CDR3 runs 16 residues. V lost 4 bases and J lost 0, with 13 bases in between. The germline V gene encodes CDR1 SGHTA and CDR2 FQGTGA. The DNA for the CDR3 is TGTGCCAGCAGCTCGGGGAGTGTCACCTCTGGAAACACCATATATTTT. This gives the protein CASSSGSVTSGNTIYF.

V is TRBV11-3 and J is TRBJ2-5; tentative D call: TRBD2 (5 bases). V lost 5 bases and J 7 bases, leaving 11 bases between the germline ends. The CDR3 is 12 residues long. Germline V lookup: CDR1 SGHNT, CDR2 YENEEA. CDR3 bases: TGTGCCAGCAGCAAGGGTGCGGGGACCCAGTACTTC. Residues: CASSKGAGTQYF.

V gene TRBV27 combines with J gene TRBJ1-3; D is undetermined. The CDR3 runs 15 residues. V gave up 0 bases and J gave up 0 bases, with 6 bases separating them. Germline V lookup: CDR1 MNHEY, CDR2 SMNVEV (reference sequence). This CDR3 is CASSLSGTSGNTIYF. The CDR3 DNA is TGTGCCAGCAGTTTATCGGGAACCTCTGGAAACACCATATATTTT.

This clone came up once. V is TRBV14 and J is TRBJ2-1, with TRBD2 matching 8 bases. V shed 0 bases and J 3 bases; nucleotides not matched to a gene: 1. The length of the CDR3 is 15 residues. Germline assignment: CDR1 SGHDN and CDR2 FVKESK. CDR3 DNA: TGTGCCAGCAGCCAAGAACTAGCGGACTACAATGAGCAGTTCTTC. It translates to CASSQELADYNEQFF.

On this clone: The identical CDR3 is also encoded by other nucleotide sequences in the sample. The gene calls are TRBV7-3 and TRBJ2-1; D is ambiguous. Trimming took off 2 bases at V and 1 base at J, with 9 bases between the two ends. The germline V gene has CDR1 SGHTA and CDR2 FQGTGA. This CDR3 has 15 amino acids. This CDR3 is CASSLGSGSYNEQFF. The DNA of the CDR3 is TGTGCCAGCAGCTTAGGTTCTGGGTCCTACAATGAGCAGTTCTTC.

The genes are TRBV29-1 and TRBJ1-1; D possibly corresponds to TRBD1 (5 bases). The CDR3 consists of 13 residues. In germline, CDR1 is SQVTM, CDR2 ANQGSEA. The V and J ends lost 6 bases and 0 bases respectively, with 11 bases between them. The CDR3 nucleotides read TGCAGCGTATGGAGGGGCTTGAACACTGAAGCTTTCTTT. It translates to CSVWRGLNTEAFF. Complete variable domain (other parts from reference TRBV29-1 and TRBJ1-1): SAVISQKPSRDICQRGTSLTIQCQVDSQVTMMFWYRQQPGQSLTLIATANQGSEATYESGFVIDKFPISRPNLTFSTLTVSNMSPEDSSIYLCSVWRGLNTEAFFGQGTRLTVV.

This clone was seen only a few times. The chain employs TRBV2 and TRBJ1-5; D gene unclear. Germline V gene data show CDR1 as SNHLY and CDR2 as FYNNEI. The CDR3 runs to 14 residues. The V end was cut by 3 bases, the J end by 6 bases, with 12 bases between. The CDR3 sequence is CASSDRPGSQPQHF. As DNA, the CDR3 is TGTGCCAGCAGTGATAGACCGGGTAGTCAGCCCCAGCATTTT.